This T cell receptor beta chain was profiled in a study of T cell clones after liver transplantation. Looking at the study overall: TCRbeta sequencing after a pre-transplant mixed lymphocyte reaction identified graft-donor-reactive clones, later tracked in post-transplant blood. Study results and limitations: Graft donor-reactive T cells possibly entered the graft instead of undergoing deletion.

Worth noting for this clone: Its antigen is unknown.

V was clipped by 5 bases and J by 7 bases; unmatched bases: 9. Germline CDR1 reads SGHVS; CDR2 reads FQNEAQ. The CDR3 is made up of 16 amino acids. The protocol was immunoSEQ multiplex PCR, while the TCRdb copy is restricted to in-frame clones and leaves out a portion. The sample lists under 60,000 clones, approximately 77% occurring once. The receptor's source is a human patient who received a liver transplant. The T cells may partly be graft donor cells. The rearrangement uses TRBV7-8 and TRBJ2-2; 11 positions agree with TRBD2. Specimen: CD4+ T cells from blood, collected at the 22-month timepoint. The DNA for the CDR3 is TGTGCCAGCAGCCGAGGCCTAGCGGGGGGTATCGGGGAGCTGTTTTTT. This sequence encodes CASSRGLAGGIGELFF.